These T cell receptor beta chains were read from a single sample in a study of identifying expanded T cells in peripheral blood. TCRdb's copy holds only in-frame clones and misses some; the assay was immunoSEQ multiplex PCR. The sample has some 99,000 clones, about nine tenths seen once; the top ten hold 7.5% to 9.5%. The source material was blood. The receptors originated from a person aged 18 to 70 in good health. CDR3s include the opening cysteine and the closing phenylalanine or tryptophan. D genes are given only for firm matches. Size values are once, few and many counts, or a class for expanded clones, and some rows have none.

d_gene: TRBD1
abundance: once
j_gene: TRBJ2-7
v_gene: TRBV6-4
CDR3aa: CASSAYRGSEQYF
CDR3nt: TGTGCCAGCAGTGCCTACAGGGGGTCCGAGCAGTACTTC

d_gene: -
abundance: -
j_gene: TRBJ2-7
v_gene: TRBV5-6
CDR3aa: CASSLDKYEQYF
CDR3nt: TGTGCCAGCAGCCTGGACAAGTACGAGCAGTACTTC

d_gene: -
abundance: -
j_gene: TRBJ2-7
v_gene: TRBV5-6
CDR3aa: CASSKNYEQYF
CDR3nt: TGTGCCAGCAGCAAGAACTACGAGCAGTACTTC

d_gene: -
abundance: -
j_gene: TRBJ2-1
v_gene: TRBV7-9
CDR3aa: CASSLATGRKQFF
CDR3nt: TGTGCCAGCAGCTTGGCGACAGGGAGGAAGCAGTTCTTC

d_gene: -
abundance: -
j_gene: TRBJ2-7
v_gene: TRBV7-2
CDR3aa: CASSLAHLGAGAGEQYF
CDR3nt: TGTGCCAGCAGCTTAGCCCACTTGGGGGCAGGGGCGGGCGAGCAGTACTTC

d_gene: -
abundance: -
j_gene: TRBJ2-7
v_gene: TRBV28
CDR3aa: CASTRNSNHEQYF
CDR3nt: TGTGCCAGCACGAGGAATAGCAACCACGAGCAGTACTTC

d_gene: TRBD1
abundance: -
j_gene: TRBJ2-7
v_gene: TRBV18
CDR3aa: CASSPDRGVEQYF
CDR3nt: TGTGCCAGCTCACCCGACAGGGGAGTTGAGCAGTACTTC

d_gene: -
abundance: -
j_gene: TRBJ2-1
v_gene: TRBV28
CDR3aa: CASSRAVNYNEQFF
CDR3nt: TGTGCCAGCAGCCGGGCAGTTAACTACAATGAGCAGTTCTTC

d_gene: -
abundance: -
j_gene: TRBJ2-7
v_gene: TRBV4-2
CDR3aa: CASSTQETPYEQYF
CDR3nt: TGTGCCAGCAGCACGCAGGAGACCCCCTACGAGCAGTACTTC

d_gene: TRBD2
abundance: -
j_gene: TRBJ2-1
v_gene: TRBV7-8
CDR3aa: CASSEGLAGGNEQFF
CDR3nt: TGTGCCAGCAGCGAAGGACTAGCGGGAGGTAATGAGCAGTTCTTC

d_gene: TRBD1
abundance: -
j_gene: TRBJ1-1
v_gene: TRBV19
CDR3aa: CASSIAGQITEAFF
CDR3nt: TGTGCCAGTAGTATAGCGGGACAGATTACTGAAGCTTTCTTT

d_gene: -
abundance: few
j_gene: TRBJ1-2
v_gene: TRBV7-8
CDR3aa: CASSPLASGDYGYTF
CDR3nt: TGTGCCAGCAGCCCCCTCGCCTCCGGAGATTATGGCTACACCTTC

d_gene: TRBD2
abundance: -
j_gene: TRBJ2-7
v_gene: TRBV5-1
CDR3aa: CASSPRTSGSTYEQYF
CDR3nt: TGCGCCAGCAGCCCGAGGACTAGCGGGAGCACCTACGAGCAGTACTTC

d_gene: TRBD1
abundance: -
j_gene: TRBJ2-1
v_gene: TRBV2
CDR3aa: CASNVFQTGLGGPGNEQFF
CDR3nt: TGTGCCAGCAATGTGTTCCAGACAGGGCTTGGTGGGCCCGGCAATGAGCAGTTCTTC

d_gene: TRBD2
abundance: -
j_gene: TRBJ2-7
v_gene: TRBV4-3
CDR3aa: CASSQDRGGFRGEQYF
CDR3nt: TGCGCCAGCAGCCAAGATCGCGGGGGTTTTAGGGGCGAGCAGTACTTC

d_gene: TRBD2
abundance: -
j_gene: TRBJ2-5
v_gene: TRBV4-1
CDR3aa: CASSQDPRTSRETQYF
CDR3nt: TGCGCCAGCAGCCAAGATCCCAGGACTAGCAGGGAGACCCAGTACTTC

d_gene: -
abundance: -
j_gene: TRBJ1-1
v_gene: TRBV5-8
CDR3aa: CASSLWVENEAFF
CDR3nt: TGTGCCAGCAGCCTGTGGGTGGAAAATGAAGCTTTCTTT

d_gene: -
abundance: -
j_gene: TRBJ2-6
v_gene: TRBV6-1
CDR3aa: CASSKDRTGANVLTF
CDR3nt: TGTGCCAGCAGTAAAGACAGGACTGGGGCCAACGTCCTGACTTTC

d_gene: TRBD1
abundance: -
j_gene: TRBJ1-2
v_gene: TRBV7-2
CDR3aa: CASSADRANYGYTF
CDR3nt: TGTGCCAGCAGCGCGGACAGGGCTAACTATGGCTACACCTTC

d_gene: TRBD2
abundance: -
j_gene: TRBJ2-7
v_gene: TRBV6-5
CDR3aa: CASRPGLAGPYEQYF
CDR3nt: TGTGCCAGCAGACCGGGGCTAGCGGGCCCCTACGAGCAGTACTTC

d_gene: -
abundance: once
j_gene: TRBJ1-5
v_gene: TRBV7-8
CDR3aa: CASSLGPTGRGQPQHF
CDR3nt: TGTGCCAGCAGCTTAGGCCCCACAGGGAGGGGTCAGCCCCAGCATTTT

d_gene: -
abundance: -
j_gene: TRBJ2-2
v_gene: TRBV4-2
CDR3aa: CASSQGEGAATGELFF
CDR3nt: TGTGCCAGCAGCCAAGGCGAAGGGGCGGCGACCGGGGAGCTGTTTTTT

d_gene: TRBD1
abundance: -
j_gene: TRBJ2-7
v_gene: TRBV10-2
CDR3aa: CASSEQGQGPYEQYF
CDR3nt: TGCGCCAGCAGTGAGCAAGGACAGGGTCCCTACGAGCAGTACTTC

d_gene: -
abundance: -
j_gene: TRBJ2-5
v_gene: TRBV4-2
CDR3aa: CASSQDQQETQYF
CDR3nt: TGTGCCAGCAGCCAAGACCAACAGGAGACCCAGTACTTC

d_gene: -
abundance: -
j_gene: TRBJ2-7
v_gene: TRBV27
CDR3aa: CASSLRGAAYEQYF
CDR3nt: TGTGCCAGCAGTTTACGGGGGGCAGCCTACGAGCAGTACTTC

d_gene: TRBD1
abundance: -
j_gene: TRBJ2-5
v_gene: TRBV5-4
CDR3aa: CASSLETGYQETQYF
CDR3nt: TGCGCCAGCAGCTTGGAGACAGGGTACCAAGAGACCCAGTACTTC

d_gene: TRBD1
abundance: -
j_gene: TRBJ1-5
v_gene: TRBV19
CDR3aa: CASRTGEPLRPQHF
CDR3nt: TGTGCCAGCAGGACAGGGGAACCTCTCAGGCCCCAGCATTTT